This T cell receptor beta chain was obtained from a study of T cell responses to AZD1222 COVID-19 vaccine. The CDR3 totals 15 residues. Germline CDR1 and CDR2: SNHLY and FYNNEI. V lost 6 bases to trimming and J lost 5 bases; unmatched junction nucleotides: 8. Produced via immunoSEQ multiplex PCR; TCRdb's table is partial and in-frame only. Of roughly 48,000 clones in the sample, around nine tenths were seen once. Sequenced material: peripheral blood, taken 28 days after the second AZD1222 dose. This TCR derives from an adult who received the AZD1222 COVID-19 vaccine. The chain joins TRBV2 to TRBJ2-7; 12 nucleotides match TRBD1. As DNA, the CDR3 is TGTGCCAGCAGCCGGGACAGGGGGCAGCTCCACGAGCAGTACTTC. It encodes CASSRDRGQLHEQYF.